This T cell receptor beta chain was documented in a study of cytomegalovirus exposure and HLA in healthy donors. Primers included in the PCR were 60 Vbeta and 13 Jbeta primers. The table came from immunoSEQ multiplex PCR; TCRdb's copy has only in-frame clones and leaves some out. The table shows 150,000 or so clones, with 60% to 85% occurring only once. Germline CDR1 is SGHTA and CDR2 is FQGNSA. The CDR3 runs 16 residues. V was cut by 0 bases and J by 10 bases, with 19 bases left in between. Concerning this clone itself: Its cognate antigen is unknown.

General study results and limits: The authors enumerated over 150 TCR beta chains as linked to cytomegalovirus.

The rearrangement uses TRBV7-2 and TRBJ2-1; weak D call: TRBD2 (7 bases). The sample was PBMCs. This TCR was recovered from a woman younger than 45 in good health and CMV-seronegative. The CDR3 bases are TGTGCCAGCAGCTTAGCAGCACGGGGGGCCGCGTTCGAGCAGTTCTTC. It is translated as CASSLAARGAAFEQFF. Using reference TRBV7-2 and TRBJ2-1 for the parts outside the CDR3, the full variable domain is GAGVSQSPSNKVTEKGKDVELRCDPISGHTALYWYRQSLGQGLEFLIYFQGNSAPDKSGLPSDRFSAERTGGSVSTLTIQRTQQEDSAVYLCASSLAARGAAFEQFFGPGTRLTVL.